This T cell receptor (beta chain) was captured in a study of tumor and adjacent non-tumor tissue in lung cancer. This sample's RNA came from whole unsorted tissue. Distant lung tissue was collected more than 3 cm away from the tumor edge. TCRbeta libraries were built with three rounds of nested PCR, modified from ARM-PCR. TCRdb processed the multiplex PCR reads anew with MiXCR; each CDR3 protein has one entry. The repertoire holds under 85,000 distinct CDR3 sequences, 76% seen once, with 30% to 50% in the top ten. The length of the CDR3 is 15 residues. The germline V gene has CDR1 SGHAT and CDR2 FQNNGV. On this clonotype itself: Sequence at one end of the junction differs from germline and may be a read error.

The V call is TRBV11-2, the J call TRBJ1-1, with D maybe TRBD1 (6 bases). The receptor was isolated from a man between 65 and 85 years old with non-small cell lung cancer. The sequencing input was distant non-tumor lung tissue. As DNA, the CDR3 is TGTGCCAGCAGCTCGGGGGGGGCGGGGTACACTGAACCTTTATTT. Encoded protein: CASSSGGAGYTEPLF.